This record concerns one T cell receptor (beta chain) sequence. V shed 0 bases and J shed 0 bases, with 7 bases lying between them. In germline, CDR1 is SGHRS, CDR2 YFSETQ. This CDR3 is built from 16 residues. The data derive from a study of Ad26.COV2.S vaccination and SARS-CoV-2 variants. Treatment indicated: roughly 19 received Ad26.COV2.S at low or high dose, single or two shots; roughly five received placebo; per-sample allocation not given. The samples date from day 63 after the first vaccine or placebo injection. Libraries were prepared by immunoSEQ multiplex PCR; TCRdb keeps only in-frame clonotypes and omits some of them. The table shows more than 300,000 clones, with approximately 86% occurring only once.

This sequence originates from a person between 18 and 65 years old who received the Ad26.COV2.S COVID-19 vaccine or a placebo. The chain recombines TRBV5-1 with TRBJ2-6; no reliable D call. The sample in question was peripheral blood, obtained in a trial of Ad26.COV2.S vaccine versus placebo. The CDR3 spells CASSLGRYSGANVLTF. DNA for the CDR3: TGCGCCAGCAGCTTGGGCAGGTACTCTGGGGCCAACGTCCTGACTTTC.